The clone carrying this T cell receptor (beta chain) occurred a few times. Its antigen is unknown. The data were taken from a study of T cell responses to AZD1222 COVID-19 vaccine. Study-wide findings and caveats: When two AZD1222 doses had been given, Spike-specific TCR breadth and depth rose. At baseline, just a handful of AZD1222 recipients tested seropositive. The CD4 TCRs associated with vaccination extended across spike and predominated at 160-218 and 743-854. Nearly half of unique spike-specific TCRs reportedly avoided B.1.351 and B.1.1.7 mutated regions.

CDR1 is MDHEN, CDR2 SYDVKM, per germline. V lost 8 bases, J lost 5 bases, and 10 bases lay in between. CDR3 length equals 12 residues. The table came from immunoSEQ multiplex PCR; TCRdb's copy has only in-frame clones and leaves some out. The table lists 90,000 to 120,000 clones, roughly nine tenths of them singletons. The sequence derives from an adult in good health. This material consisted of peripheral blood, taken on day 0 of MenACWY control vaccination. This rearrangement joins TRBV28 to TRBJ1-5; no firm D call. This CDR3 is CASSVEDQPQHF. For the CDR3, the DNA is TGTGCCAGCTCCGTGGAAGATCAGCCCCAGCATTTT.